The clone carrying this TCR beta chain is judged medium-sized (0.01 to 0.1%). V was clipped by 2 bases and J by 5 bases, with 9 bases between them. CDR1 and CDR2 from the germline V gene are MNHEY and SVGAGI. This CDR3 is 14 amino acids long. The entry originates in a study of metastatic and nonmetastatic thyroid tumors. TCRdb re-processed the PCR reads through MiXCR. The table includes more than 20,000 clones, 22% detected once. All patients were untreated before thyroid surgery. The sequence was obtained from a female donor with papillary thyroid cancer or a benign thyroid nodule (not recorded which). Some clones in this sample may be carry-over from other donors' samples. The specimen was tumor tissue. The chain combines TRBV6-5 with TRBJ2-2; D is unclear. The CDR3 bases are TGTGCCAGCAGTTACGGTGGCCAGACCGGGGAGCTGTTTTTT. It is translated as CASSYGGQTGELFF.